This T cell receptor (beta chain) was sequenced in a study of blood T cell repertoires in COVID-19. Study overall: Both acute and convalescent COVID-19 samples were obtained from the United States, Italy and Spain.

V lost 5 bases to trimming and J lost 1 base, with 9 bases between them. Germline loops: CDR1 LGHDT, CDR2 YNNKEL (reference sequence). CDR3 length: 14 amino acids. Adults between roughly 18 and 90 years of age took part from some 25 US areas. Self-reported history from a screening survey and questionnaire set each donor's cohort. Study processing details: By means of reference gene primer amplification, nucleated cell counts were estimated. Generated by immunoSEQ multiplex PCR, the TCRdb table keeps only in-frame clones and is missing some. V and J calls and clone size are those listed in that table; D and trimming were worked out from the DNA. The table includes about 230,000 clones, under 90% detected once.

The sample consisted of PBMCs or T cells enriched from blood (not recorded which). V is TRBV3-1 (or the pseudogene TRBV3-2) and J is TRBJ2-1; D possibly corresponds to TRBD1 (6 bases). The receptor was isolated from a man younger than 35 who had recovered from COVID-19. The CDR3 loop is CASSGQWSYNEQFF. The CDR3 nucleotides are TGTGCCAGCAGCGGACAGTGGTCCTACAATGAGCAGTTCTTC.